This T cell receptor (beta chain) emerged from a study of graft-versus-host responses after intestinal transplantation. Across the whole study: Anti-thymocyte globulin induction, then tacrolimus and steroids for around 3 years, went to all recipients. Findings and caveats of the study: High graft-versus-host to host-versus-graft clonal ratios were seen in allografts of patients with graft-donor T cell macrochimerism.

Libraries were prepared by immunoSEQ multiplex PCR; TCRdb keeps only in-frame clonotypes and omits some of them. The table includes about 85,000 clones, about four fifths detected once. The CDR3 covers 16 residues. The ends lost 4 bases at V and 8 bases at J; junction bases unmatched: 13. Germline CDR1 and CDR2: MGHRA and YSYEKL. The table lists this clone with a count of one. Antigen unknown. This sequence was found in a human donor who received an intestinal transplant. The V and J genes are TRBV4-1 and TRBJ1-4; 7 bases match TRBD1. The sample here was unstimulated CD4+ T cells sorted from spleen or lymph node cells, taken before intestinal transplant. As DNA, the CDR3 is TGCGCCAGCAGCCCCCGAGCGAGACAGGGCGGCGAAAAACTGTTTTTT. It yields the protein CASSPRARQGGEKLFF.